The T cell receptor beta chain under discussion was sequenced for a study of CD8+CD57+ T cells in acquired aplastic anemia. Study-level information: Sorted CD4+ plus CD8+ cells gave DNA averaging 3.2 ug.

Germline CDR1 and CDR2: WNHNN and SYGVQD (reference sequence). The CDR3 loop spans 12 amino acids. V was pared by 3 bases and J by 1 base, with 2 bases between. CD8+CD57+ cell expansion had been shown by flow cytometry in patients chosen for sequencing. Genomic DNA acted as the template from which TCR beta VDJ combination and CDR3 sequence profiling were carried out. One entry per CDR3 protein results from TCRdb running MiXCR on the reads. The data contain about 120,000 distinct CDR3 sequences, 50% to 70% of them singletons. The rearrangement uses TRBV10-1 and TRBJ2-3; unclear D gene. Sequences were obtained from sorted CD4+, CD8+, or CD8+CD57+ T cells (not recorded which) from PBMCs. The clonotype originates from a human donor with aplastic anemia. The CDR3: CASSDRTDTQYF. CDR3 in DNA: TGCGCCAGCAGTGATCGCACAGATACGCAGTATTTT.